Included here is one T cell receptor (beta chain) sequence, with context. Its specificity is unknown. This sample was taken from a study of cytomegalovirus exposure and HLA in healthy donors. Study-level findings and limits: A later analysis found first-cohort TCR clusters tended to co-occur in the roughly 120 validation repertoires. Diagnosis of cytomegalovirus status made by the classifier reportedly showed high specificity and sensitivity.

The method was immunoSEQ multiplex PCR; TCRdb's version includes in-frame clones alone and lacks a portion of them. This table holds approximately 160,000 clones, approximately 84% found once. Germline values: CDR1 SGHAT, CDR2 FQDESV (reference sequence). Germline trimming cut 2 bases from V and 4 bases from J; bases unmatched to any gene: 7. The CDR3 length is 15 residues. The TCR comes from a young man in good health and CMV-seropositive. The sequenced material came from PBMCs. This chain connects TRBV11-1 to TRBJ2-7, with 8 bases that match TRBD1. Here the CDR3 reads CASSLNSRGQYEQYF. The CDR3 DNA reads TGTGCCAGCAGCTTAAATTCCAGGGGGCAATACGAGCAGTACTTC.